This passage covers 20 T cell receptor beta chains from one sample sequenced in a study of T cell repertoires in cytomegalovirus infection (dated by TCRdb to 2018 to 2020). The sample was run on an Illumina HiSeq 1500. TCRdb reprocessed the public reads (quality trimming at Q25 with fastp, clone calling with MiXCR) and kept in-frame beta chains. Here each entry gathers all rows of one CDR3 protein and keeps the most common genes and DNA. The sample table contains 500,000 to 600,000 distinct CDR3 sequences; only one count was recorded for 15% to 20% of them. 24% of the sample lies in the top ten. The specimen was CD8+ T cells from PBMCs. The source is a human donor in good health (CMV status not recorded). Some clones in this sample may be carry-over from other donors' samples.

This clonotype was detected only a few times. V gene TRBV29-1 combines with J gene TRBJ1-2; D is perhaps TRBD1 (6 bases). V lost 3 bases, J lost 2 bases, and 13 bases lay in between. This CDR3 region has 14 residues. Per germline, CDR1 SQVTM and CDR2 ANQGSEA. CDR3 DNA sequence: TGCAGCGTTGAGCACTTCCAGGGGAACTATGGCTACACCTTC. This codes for CSVEHFQGNYGYTF.

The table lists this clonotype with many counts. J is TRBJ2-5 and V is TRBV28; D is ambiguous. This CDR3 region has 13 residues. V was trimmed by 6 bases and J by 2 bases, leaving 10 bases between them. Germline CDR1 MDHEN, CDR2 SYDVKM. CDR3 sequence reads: CASSLVTQETQYF. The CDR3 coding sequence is TGTGCCAGCAGCTTGGTAACGCAAGAGACCCAGTACTTC.

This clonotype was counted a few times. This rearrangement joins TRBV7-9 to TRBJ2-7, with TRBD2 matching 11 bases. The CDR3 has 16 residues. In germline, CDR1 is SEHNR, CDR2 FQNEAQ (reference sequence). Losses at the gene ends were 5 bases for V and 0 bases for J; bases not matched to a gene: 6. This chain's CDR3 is CASSPQLAGDSYEQYF. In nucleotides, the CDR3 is TGTGCCAGCAGCCCCCAACTAGCGGGGGACTCCTACGAGCAGTACTTC.

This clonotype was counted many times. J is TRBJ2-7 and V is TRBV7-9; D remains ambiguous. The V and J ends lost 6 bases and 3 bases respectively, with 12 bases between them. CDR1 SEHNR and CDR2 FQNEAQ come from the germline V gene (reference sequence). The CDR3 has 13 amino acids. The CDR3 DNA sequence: TGTGCCAGCAGTTCCGGGTCTGACTACGAGCAGTACTTC. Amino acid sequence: CASSSGSDYEQYF.

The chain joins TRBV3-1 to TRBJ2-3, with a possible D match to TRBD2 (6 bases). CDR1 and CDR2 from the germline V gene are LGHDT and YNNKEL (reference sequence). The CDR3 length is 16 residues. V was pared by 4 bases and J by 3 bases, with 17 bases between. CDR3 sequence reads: CASSPGLWGSTDTQYF. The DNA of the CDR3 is TGTGCCAGCAGCCCGGGACTCTGGGGAAGTACAGATACGCAGTATTTT.

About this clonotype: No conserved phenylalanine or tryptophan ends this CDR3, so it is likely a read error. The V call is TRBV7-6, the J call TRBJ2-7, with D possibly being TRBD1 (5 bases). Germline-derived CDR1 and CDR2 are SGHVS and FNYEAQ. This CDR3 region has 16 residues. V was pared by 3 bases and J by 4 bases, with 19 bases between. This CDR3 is CASSLAGKVSVYEQYY. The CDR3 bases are TGTGCCAGCAGCTTGGCAGGGAAAGTGAGCGTTTACGAGCAGTACTAC.

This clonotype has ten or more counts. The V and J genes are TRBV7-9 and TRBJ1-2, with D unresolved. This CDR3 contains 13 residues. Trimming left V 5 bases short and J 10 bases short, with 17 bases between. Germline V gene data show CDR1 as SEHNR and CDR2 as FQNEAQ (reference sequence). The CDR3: CASSPPPTPYYTF. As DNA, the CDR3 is TGTGCCAGCAGCCCCCCCCCGACCCCTTACTACACCTTC.

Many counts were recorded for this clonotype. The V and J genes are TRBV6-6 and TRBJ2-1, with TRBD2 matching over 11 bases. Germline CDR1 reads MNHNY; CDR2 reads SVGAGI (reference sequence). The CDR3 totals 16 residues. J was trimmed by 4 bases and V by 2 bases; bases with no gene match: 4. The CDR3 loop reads CASSYQLAGAYNEQFF. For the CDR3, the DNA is TGTGCCAGCAGTTACCAACTAGCGGGAGCTTACAATGAGCAGTTCTTC.

The CDR3 here is CASSSRPQVEAFF. DNA of the CDR3: TGCGCCAGCAGCTCACGGCCCCAGGTCGAAGCTTTCTTT. The chain recombines TRBV5-1 with TRBJ1-1; no clear D gene. This CDR3 has 13 amino acids. Trimming shortened V by 3 bases and J by 8 bases, and 14 bases separated the two germline ends. Germline V gene sequence: CDR1 SGHRS, CDR2 YFSETQ.

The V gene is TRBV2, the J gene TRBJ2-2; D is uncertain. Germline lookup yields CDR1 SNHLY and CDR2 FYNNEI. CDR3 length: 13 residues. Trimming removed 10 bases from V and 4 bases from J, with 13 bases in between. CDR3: CAILKTATGELFF. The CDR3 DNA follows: TGTGCCATCCTAAAGACGGCCACCGGGGAGCTGTTTTTT. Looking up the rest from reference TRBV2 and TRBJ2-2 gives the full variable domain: EPEVTQTPSHQVTQMGQEVILRCVPISNHLYFYWYRQILGQKVEFLVSFYNNEISEKSEIFDDQFSVERPDGSNFTLKIRSTKLEDSAMYFCAILKTATGELFFGEGSRLTVL.

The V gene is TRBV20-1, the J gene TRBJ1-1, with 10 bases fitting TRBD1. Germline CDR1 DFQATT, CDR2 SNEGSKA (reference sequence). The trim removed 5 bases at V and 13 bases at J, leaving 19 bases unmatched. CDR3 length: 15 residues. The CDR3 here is CSADPTTGTGVLDFF. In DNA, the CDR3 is TGCAGTGCTGATCCAACCACCGGGACAGGGGTTCTCGATTTCTTT.

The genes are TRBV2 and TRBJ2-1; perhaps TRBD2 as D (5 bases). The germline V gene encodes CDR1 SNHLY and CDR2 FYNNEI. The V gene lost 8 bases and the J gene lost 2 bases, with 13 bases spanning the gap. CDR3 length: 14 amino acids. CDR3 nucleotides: TGTGCCAGCCCCGAGGGCTCCCCCTACAATGAGCAGTTCTTC. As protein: CASPEGSPYNEQFF. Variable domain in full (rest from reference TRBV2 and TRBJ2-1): EPEVTQTPSHQVTQMGQEVILRCVPISNHLYFYWYRQILGQKVEFLVSFYNNEISEKSEIFDDQFSVERPDGSNFTLKIRSTKLEDSAMYFCASPEGSPYNEQFFGPGTRLTVL.

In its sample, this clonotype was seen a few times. CDR3 sequence (DNA): TGTGCCAGCAGCTTAGATGGGACTAGCGGGACGAACACCGGGGAGCTGTTTTTT. Translating it yields CASSLDGTSGTNTGELFF. V gene TRBV7-7 combines with J gene TRBJ2-2; 13 bases are a match to TRBD2. The CDR3 is 18 amino acids. Germline V gene sequence: CDR1 SSHAT, CDR2 FNYEAQ (reference sequence). With 1 base clipped from V and 0 bases from J, the junction kept 2 bases outside the gene matches.

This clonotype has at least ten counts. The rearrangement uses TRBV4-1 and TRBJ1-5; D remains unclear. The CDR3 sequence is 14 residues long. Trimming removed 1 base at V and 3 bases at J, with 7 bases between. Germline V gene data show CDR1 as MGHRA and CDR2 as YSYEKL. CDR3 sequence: CASSQVQFNQPQHF. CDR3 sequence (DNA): TGCGCCAGCAGCCAAGTACAGTTCAATCAGCCCCAGCATTTT.

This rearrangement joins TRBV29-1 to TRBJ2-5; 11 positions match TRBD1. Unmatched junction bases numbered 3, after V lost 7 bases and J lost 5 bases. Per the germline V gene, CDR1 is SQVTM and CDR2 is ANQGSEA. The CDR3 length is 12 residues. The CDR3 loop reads CSADRGRETQYF. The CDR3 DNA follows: TGCAGCGCGGACAGGGGGCGGGAGACCCAGTACTTC.

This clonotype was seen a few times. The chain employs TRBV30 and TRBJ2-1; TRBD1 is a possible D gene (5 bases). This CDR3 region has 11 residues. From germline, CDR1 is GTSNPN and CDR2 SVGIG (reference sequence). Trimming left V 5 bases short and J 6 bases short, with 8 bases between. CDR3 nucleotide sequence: TGTGCCTGGGGGGCAGGCAATGAGCAGTTCTTC. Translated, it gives CAWGAGNEQFF. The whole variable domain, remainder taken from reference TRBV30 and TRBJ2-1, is SQTIHQWPATLVQPVGSPLSLECTVEGTSNPNLYWYRQAAGRGLQLLFYSVGIGQISSEVPQNLSASRPQDRQFILSSKKLLLSDSGFYLCAWGAGNEQFFGPGTRLTVL.

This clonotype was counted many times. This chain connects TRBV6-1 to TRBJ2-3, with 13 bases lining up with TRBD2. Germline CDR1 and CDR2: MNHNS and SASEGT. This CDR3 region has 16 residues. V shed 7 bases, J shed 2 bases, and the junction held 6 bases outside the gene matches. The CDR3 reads CASKTGTSGITDTQYF. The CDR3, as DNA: TGTGCCAGCAAGACCGGGACTAGCGGGATCACAGATACGCAGTATTTT.

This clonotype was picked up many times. Here the CDR3 DNA reads TGTGCCAGTATCTCTTCGACTAGCGTTGACTACAATGAGCAGTTCTTC. Encoded protein: CASISSTSVDYNEQFF. The rearrangement uses TRBV19 and TRBJ2-1; 8 bases map to TRBD2. The CDR3 runs to 16 residues. Unmatched junction bases numbered 11, after V lost 7 bases and J lost 3 bases. Germline loops: CDR1 LNHDA, CDR2 SQIVND (reference sequence).

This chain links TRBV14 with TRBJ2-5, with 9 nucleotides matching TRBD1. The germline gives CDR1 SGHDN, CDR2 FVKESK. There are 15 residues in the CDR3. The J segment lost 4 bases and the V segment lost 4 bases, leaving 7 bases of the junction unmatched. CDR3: CASSPRQGGIETQYF. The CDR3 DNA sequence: TGTGCCAGCAGCCCACGACAGGGGGGCATAGAGACCCAGTACTTC. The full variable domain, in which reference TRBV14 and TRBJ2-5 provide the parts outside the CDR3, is EAGVTQFPSHSVIEKGQTVTLRCDPISGHDNLYWYRRVMGKEIKFLLHFVKESKQDESGMPNNRFLAERTGGTYSTLKVQPAELEDSGVYFCASSPRQGGIETQYFGPGTRLLVL.

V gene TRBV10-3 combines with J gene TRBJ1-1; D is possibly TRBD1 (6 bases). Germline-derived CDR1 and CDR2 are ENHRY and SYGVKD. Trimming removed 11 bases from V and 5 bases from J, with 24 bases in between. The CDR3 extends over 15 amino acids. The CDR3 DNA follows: TGTGCCTCCGGGGTCGGGGGGCAAGGGGATACTGAAGCTTTCTTT. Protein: CASGVGGQGDTEAFF.